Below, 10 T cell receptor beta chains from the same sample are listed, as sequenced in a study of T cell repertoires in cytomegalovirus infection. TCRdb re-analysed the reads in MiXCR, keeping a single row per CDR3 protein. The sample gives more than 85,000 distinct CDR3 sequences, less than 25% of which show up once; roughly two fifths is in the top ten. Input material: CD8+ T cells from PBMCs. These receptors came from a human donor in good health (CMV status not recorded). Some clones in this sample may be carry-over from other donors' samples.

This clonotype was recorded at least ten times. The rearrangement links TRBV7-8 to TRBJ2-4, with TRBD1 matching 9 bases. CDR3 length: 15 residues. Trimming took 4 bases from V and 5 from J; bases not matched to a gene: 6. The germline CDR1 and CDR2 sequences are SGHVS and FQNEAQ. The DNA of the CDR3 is TGTGCCAGCAGCTCGGGACAGGGAAGGGAAAACATTCAGTACTTC. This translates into CASSSGQGRENIQYF.

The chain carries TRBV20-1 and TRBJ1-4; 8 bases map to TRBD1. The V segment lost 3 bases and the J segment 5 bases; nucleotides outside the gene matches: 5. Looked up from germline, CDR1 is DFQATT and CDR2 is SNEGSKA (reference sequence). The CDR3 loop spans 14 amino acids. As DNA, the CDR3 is TGCAGTGCTAGGAGCAGGGGGCAGAATGAAAAACTGTTTTTT. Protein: CSARSRGQNEKLFF.

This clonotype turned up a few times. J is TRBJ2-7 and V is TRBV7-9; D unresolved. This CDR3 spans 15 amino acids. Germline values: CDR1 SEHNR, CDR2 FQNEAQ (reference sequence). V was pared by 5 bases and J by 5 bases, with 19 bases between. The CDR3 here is CASSPLRVPAHEQYF. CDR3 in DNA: TGTGCCAGCAGCCCCCTCCGGGTCCCGGCGCACGAGCAGTACTTC. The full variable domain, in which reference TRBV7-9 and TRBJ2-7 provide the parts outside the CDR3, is DTGVSQNPRHKITKRGQNVTFRCDPISEHNRLYWYRQTLGQGPEFLTYFQNEAQLEKSRLLSDRFSAERPKGSFSTLEIQRTEQGDSAMYLCASSPLRVPAHEQYFGPGTRLTVT.

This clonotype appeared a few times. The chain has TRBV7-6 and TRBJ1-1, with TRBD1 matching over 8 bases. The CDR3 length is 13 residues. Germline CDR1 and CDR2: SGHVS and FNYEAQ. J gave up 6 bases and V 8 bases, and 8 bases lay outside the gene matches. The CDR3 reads CASSSGGYPEAFF. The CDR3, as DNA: TGTGCCAGCTCCTCAGGGGGCTACCCTGAAGCTTTCTTT. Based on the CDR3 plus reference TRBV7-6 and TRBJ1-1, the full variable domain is GAGVSQSPRYKVTKRGQDVALRCDPISGHVSLYWYRQALGQGPEFLTYFNYEAQQDKSGLPNDRFSAERPEGSISTLTIQRTEQRDSAMYRCASSSGGYPEAFFGQGTRLTVV.

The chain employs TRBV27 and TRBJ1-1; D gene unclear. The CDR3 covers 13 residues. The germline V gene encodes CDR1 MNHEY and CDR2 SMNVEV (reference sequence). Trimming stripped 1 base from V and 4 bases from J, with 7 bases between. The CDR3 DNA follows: TGTGCCAGCAGTTTATTTGGGGTCACTGAAGCTTTCTTT. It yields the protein CASSLFGVTEAFF.

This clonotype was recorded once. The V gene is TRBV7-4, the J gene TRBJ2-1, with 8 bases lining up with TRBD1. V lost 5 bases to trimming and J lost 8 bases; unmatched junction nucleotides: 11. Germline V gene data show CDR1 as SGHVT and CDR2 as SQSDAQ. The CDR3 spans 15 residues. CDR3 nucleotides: TGTGCCAGCAGCGACGACAGGGGTCTTAGGGATGAGCAGTTCTTC. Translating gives CASSDDRGLRDEQFF.

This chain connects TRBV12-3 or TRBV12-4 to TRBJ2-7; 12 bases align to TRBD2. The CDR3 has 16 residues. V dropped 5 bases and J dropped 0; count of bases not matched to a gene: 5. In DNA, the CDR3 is TGTGCCAGCAGTGATCGACTAGCGGGGGTCTCCTACGAGCAGTACTTC. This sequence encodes CASSDRLAGVSYEQYF.

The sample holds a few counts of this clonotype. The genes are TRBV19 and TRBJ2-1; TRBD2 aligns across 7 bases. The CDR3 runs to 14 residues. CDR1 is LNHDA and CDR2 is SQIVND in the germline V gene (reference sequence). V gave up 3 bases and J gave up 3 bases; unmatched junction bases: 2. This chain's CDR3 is CASSITSDYNEQFF. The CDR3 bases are TGTGCCAGTAGTATCACTAGCGACTACAATGAGCAGTTCTTC.

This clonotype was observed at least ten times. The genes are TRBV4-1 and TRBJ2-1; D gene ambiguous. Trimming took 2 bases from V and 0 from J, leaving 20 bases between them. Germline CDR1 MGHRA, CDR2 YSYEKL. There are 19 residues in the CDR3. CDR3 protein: CASSQPQDGTTSSYNEQFF. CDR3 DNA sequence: TGCGCCAGCAGCCAACCGCAGGACGGCACCACAAGCTCCTACAATGAGCAGTTCTTC.

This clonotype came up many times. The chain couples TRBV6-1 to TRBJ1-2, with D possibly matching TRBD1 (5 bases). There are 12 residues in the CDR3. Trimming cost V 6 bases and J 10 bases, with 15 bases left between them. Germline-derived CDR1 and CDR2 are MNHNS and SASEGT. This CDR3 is CASRIQAGDYTF. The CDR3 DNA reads TGTGCCAGCAGGATACAGGCCGGGGACTACACCTTC.